This T cell receptor beta chain derives from a study of OX40 agonist ivuxolimab in advanced cancers. Study context: Patients were given ivuxolimab, an antibody that agonizes OX40 (CD134). Age averaged about 60 years (range roughly 23 to 79), and roughly 82% were male.

Measured with immunoSEQ multiplex PCR; TCRdb has only the in-frame clones, and not every one. The sample lists about 34,000 clones, about 90% occurring once. The CDR3 spans 14 residues. Germline V CDR1 and CDR2: SGHRS, YFSETQ. Trimming took off 4 bases at V and 2 bases at J, with 13 bases between the two ends. This clone has just a few counts. The rearrangement uses TRBV5-1 and TRBJ2-7; D unclear. This receptor was taken from an adult with an advanced solid tumor such as melanoma, head and neck, liver or kidney cancer. Here the sequenced sample was CD4+ or CD8+ T cells sorted from blood, taken in a trial of the OX40 agonist ivuxolimab. CDR3 sequence (DNA): TGCGCCAGCAGCCTCCTAGGCGGTACCTACGAGCAGTACTTC. Translated, it gives CASSLLGGTYEQYF.